This passage covers 2 T cell receptor beta chains from one sample sequenced in a study of PD-1 blockade in classical Hodgkin lymphoma. All trial patients relapsed after autologous stem cell transplantation. The study isolated CD8+ T cells from thawed PBMCs by magnetic negative selection. Some clones are missing from TCRdb's copy, which holds only in-frame ones; the method was immunoSEQ multiplex PCR. Of over 3,500 clones in the sample, over 65% are singletons; the top ten hold about 25%. The sequencing used CD8+ T cells from blood, collected at baseline. Every receptor here comes from a human donor with classical Hodgkin lymphoma.

The V gene is TRBV10-3, the J gene TRBJ2-6; a weak D match, TRBD1 (5 bases). V dropped 7 bases and J dropped 1 base, with 14 bases sitting between them. Per germline, CDR1 ENHRY and CDR2 SYGVKD. This CDR3 comprises 16 residues. CDR3 DNA: TGTGCCATCACCCCCAGCAGGGCATCTGGGGCCAACGTCCTGACTTTC. It encodes CAITPSRASGANVLTF.

This clone turned up a few times. The J gene is TRBJ1-5, the V gene TRBV29-1; TRBD1 might be the D (6 bases). V lost 6 bases, J lost 3 bases, and 12 bases lay in between. The germline V gene encodes CDR1 SQVTM and CDR2 ANQGSEA. This CDR3 region has 13 residues. The CDR3 DNA reads TGCAGCGTAACGGACAGCTTCAATCAGCCCCAGCATTTT. The encoded protein is CSVTDSFNQPQHF.